This TCR beta chain was observed in a study of T cell responses to AZD1222 COVID-19 vaccine. Profiled with immunoSEQ multiplex PCR; TCRdb holds only in-frame clones, not every one. The repertoire holds around 140,000 clones, with 85% to 95% as singletons. Comments on this clone: The antigen is not known.

Study conclusions and caveats: Vaccine-associated CD4 TCRs ranged over spike, dominating at 160-218 and 743-854. Repertoire collection took place solely once the T cell response had peaked. In a largely white British group with more females than males, clonal diversity was possibly underestimated. Regions left unmutated in variants are reportedly the target of nearly half of spike-specific TCRs.

V gave up 0 bases and J gave up 4 bases; unmatched junction bases: 2. This CDR3 contains 14 residues. Germline lookup yields CDR1 LNHNV and CDR2 YYDKDF (reference sequence). This clonotype originated in an adult who had recovered from COVID-19. The source material was peripheral blood, sampled after recovery from COVID-19. The V and J genes are TRBV15 and TRBJ2-7, with 8 bases fitting TRBD1. As DNA, the CDR3 is TGTGCCACCAGCAGAGACAGGGGGCGGTACGAGCAGTACTTC. It is translated as CATSRDRGRYEQYF.